This entry concerns a single TCR beta chain. The sample comes from a study of blood T cell repertoires in COVID-19. The overall study: The United States, Italy and Spain supplied acute and convalescent COVID-19 samples. Nucleic acid was either cDNA or gDNA, and it came from T cells, B-cell-depleted T cells, or PBMCs.

In the original analysis: Cell counts per sample came from amplifying reference gene primers. Sequencing used immunoSEQ multiplex PCR; TCRdb keeps in-frame clones, though not all of them. The DNA was the basis for D and trimming; V, J and clone size are from that table. This table holds about 230,000 clones, 84% found once. The TCR comes from a woman aged 40 to 50 who had recovered from COVID-19. The sample taken for sequencing was peripheral blood.

CDR3 sequence reads: CASSKYRDDYEQYF. As DNA, the CDR3 is TGTGCCAGCAGCAAGTACAGGGATGACTACGAGCAGTACTTC. This chain uses TRBV5-4 with TRBJ2-7; a weak D match, TRBD1 (6 bases). This CDR3 is built from 14 residues. Trimming took off 4 bases at V and 3 bases at J, with 14 bases between the two ends. Germline values: CDR1 SGHNT, CDR2 YYREEE (reference sequence).